This is a list of T cell receptor beta chains from one sample in a study of blood T cell repertoires in COVID-19. Sequenced by immunoSEQ multiplex PCR; TCRdb stores in-frame clones only, minus some. The profile covers about 360,000 clones, with approximately 86% appearing a single time and 7.1% taken by the ten largest. The sequenced sample consisted of peripheral blood. These receptors were taken from a woman aged 55-70 years with COVID-19, enrolled during active disease. Both conserved end residues are part of each CDR3. The order of the fields is D gene, J gene, V gene, clone size, CDR3 DNA, CDR3 protein. The D gene is left open where the match is weak. Clone sizes are given selectively: once, few, many, or a class where the clone is expanded.

TRBD1 | TRBJ2-7 | TRBV5-1 | . | TGCGCCAGCTTTGCGGGGACAGGGGTTTCCTACGAGCAGTACTTC | CASFAGTGVSYEQYF
. | TRBJ2-1 | TRBV19 | . | TGTGCCAGTAGTACGGGGACTCCATCCTACAATGAGCAGTTCTTC | CASSTGTPSYNEQFF
TRBD2 | TRBJ2-5 | TRBV5-1 | . | TGCGCCAGCAGCTTCACCGGGGGGGCAGTTTCGACCCAGTACTTC | CASSFTGGAVSTQYF
TRBD1 | TRBJ1-6 | TRBV2 | . | TGTGCCAGCAGTGAAGAAGGGACAGCCAATTCACCCCTCCACTTT | CASSEEGTANSPLHF
. | TRBJ2-3 | TRBV2 | . | TGTGCCAGCAGTGCGAACAGGGACACAGATACGCAGTATTTT | CASSANRDTDTQYF
. | TRBJ1-5 | TRBV15 | . | TGTGCCACCAGCAGAGGTCGGGGGAGGGCAGGGGTGAATAGGCTTAATCAGCCCCAGCATTTT | CATSRGRGRAGVNRLNQPQHF
. | TRBJ2-7 | TRBV19 | . | TGTGCCAGTAGTGTTACAGGGAAGGACGAGCAGTACTTC | CASSVTGKDEQYF
TRBD1 | TRBJ1-5 | TRBV30 | . | TGTGCCTGGAGTGAAAGGGGGCATAGTCAGCCCCAGCATTTT | CAWSERGHSQPQHF
TRBD1 | TRBJ1-2 | TRBV7-9 | . | TGTGCCAGCAGCCCATCATCGGGACAGCTCTATGGCTACACCTTC | CASSPSSGQLYGYTF
. | TRBJ1-3 | TRBV4-3 | . | TGCGCCAGCAGCCAAGGGGGGGGGCTCGGAAACACCATATATTTT | CASSQGGGLGNTIYF
TRBD1 | TRBJ2-7 | TRBV5-1 | . | TGCGCCAGCAGCACCTCAGTGACAGGGGGCGAGCGGTACTTC | CASSTSVTGGERYF
. | TRBJ1-1 | TRBV7-9 | . | TGTGCCAGCAGCACTAGACGGGGGGCCGGCACTGAAGCTTTCTTT | CASSTRRGAGTEAFF
. | TRBJ2-2 | TRBV9 | . | TGTGCCAGCAGCCCCGGGGGTACCGGGGAGCTGTTTTTT | CASSPGGTGELFF
TRBD1 | TRBJ2-5 | TRBV29-1 | . | TGCAGCGTTGAAGACACAGGGGGCGAGGAGACCCAGTACTTC | CSVEDTGGEETQYF
TRBD1 | TRBJ2-3 | TRBV9 | . | TGTGCCAGCAGCGTAGGGGGGACAGGGGGACGCACAGATACGCAGTATTTT | CASSVGGTGGRTDTQYF
. | TRBJ2-3 | TRBV5-1 | . | TGCGCCAGCAGCAGGAGACAGAGAGGTATCACAGATACGCAGTATTTT | CASSRRQRGITDTQYF
. | TRBJ1-1 | TRBV27 | . | TGTGCCAGCAGTTTAAGGTCGGGTGGGTCCACTGAAGCTTTCTTT | CASSLRSGGSTEAFF
. | TRBJ2-1 | TRBV11-2 | . | TGTGCCAGCAGCTTAGTCGGGGTCCGCGAGCAGTTCTTC | CASSLVGVREQFF
. | TRBJ2-2 | TRBV7-8 | . | TGTGCCAGCAGCCCCGCCCGGGGGACGAACACCGGGGAGCTGTTTTTT | CASSPARGTNTGELFF
TRBD1 | TRBJ2-7 | TRBV11-3 | . | TGTGCCAGCAGCTCCCGGACAGGCTACGAGCAGTACTTC | CASSSRTGYEQYF
TRBD2 | TRBJ2-1 | TRBV13 | . | TGTGCCAGCAGAATAAGCGGGGGGGCTCGCGAGCAGTTCTTC | CASRISGGAREQFF
. | TRBJ2-2 | TRBV6-2/TRBV6-3 | few | TGTGCCAGCAGTGGGACTTCTAAGGTCGGGGAGCTGTTTTTT | CASSGTSKVGELFF
TRBD2 | TRBJ2-7 | TRBV4-2 | few | TGTGCCAGCAGCGCCGGAGAAGGTAGCGGGGTCGAGCAGTACTTC | CASSAGEGSGVEQYF
. | TRBJ2-5 | TRBV11-3 | . | TGTGCCAGCAGCGTCCGGGACTCTGCGGAGACCCAGTACTTC | CASSVRDSAETQYF
TRBD1 | TRBJ1-2 | TRBV6-5 | . | TGTGCCAACAGGCCCATGGACAGGGGTCCCTATGGCTACACCTTC | CANRPMDRGPYGYTF
. | TRBJ1-1 | TRBV7-9 | few | TGTGCCAGCAGCTTAGCCGAACAGTCCCCCCACTACACTGAAGCTTTCTTT | CASSLAEQSPHYTEAFF
. | TRBJ1-4 | TRBV25-1 | . | TGTGCCAGCAGTGACCCCGTGAGAGCTAATGAAAAACTGTTTTTT | CASSDPVRANEKLFF
. | TRBJ2-5 | TRBV5-6 | many | TGTGCCAGCAGCTTGATTGCGGGTGCAGGTAATAAGGAGACCCAGTACTTC | CASSLIAGAGNKETQYF
TRBD1 | TRBJ2-7 | TRBV27 | . | TGTGCCAGCGGGGACCGGGACAGGGGGTTACACGAGCAGTACTTC | CASGDRDRGLHEQYF
. | TRBJ1-2 | TRBV6-5 | . | TGTGCCAGCAGTTATGTACCGGGGGGCATCTATGGCTACACCTTC | CASSYVPGGIYGYTF
. | TRBJ1-2 | TRBV9 | once | TGTGCCAGCAGCGACCTTGCACCGGTCTATGGCTACACCTTC | CASSDLAPVYGYTF
. | TRBJ2-1 | TRBV20-1 | . | TGCAGTGCCAGTCTGTTCAATGAGCAGTTCTTC | CSASLFNEQFF
TRBD1 | TRBJ2-7 | TRBV3-1/TRBV3-2 | . | TGTGCCAGCAGCAATCCGGGACAGGGGTGGTACGAGCAGTACTTC | CASSNPGQGWYEQYF
TRBD2 | TRBJ2-5 | TRBV5-6 | . | TGTGCCAGCAGCTTGGAAGTAGCGGGGGGAGGGACCCAGTACTTC | CASSLEVAGGGTQYF
. | TRBJ2-1 | TRBV4-1 | . | TGCGCCAGCAGCCACCCGGGAAGTCGGAGCAATGAGCAGTTCTTC | CASSHPGSRSNEQFF
TRBD1 | TRBJ1-1 | TRBV18 | . | TGTGCCAGCTCACTCCCGGGACAGGGAACTGAAGCTTTCTTT | CASSLPGQGTEAFF
. | TRBJ2-1 | TRBV14 | . | TGTGCCAGCAGCCTCCAGGGTAATGAGCAGTTCTTC | CASSLQGNEQFF
. | TRBJ2-3 | TRBV9 | . | TGTGCCAGCAGCCCTCTCTTAGTGGCAGATACGCAGTATTTT | CASSPLLVADTQYF
. | TRBJ1-1 | TRBV9 | once | TGTGCCAGCAGCGTACAAACAGGGCGCACTGAAGCTTTCTTT | CASSVQTGRTEAFF
. | TRBJ1-3 | TRBV6-5 | . | TGTGCCAGCAGTTATCGGGGGGCCTCTGGAAACACCATATATTTT | CASSYRGASGNTIYF
TRBD2 | TRBJ2-7 | TRBV4-2 | once | TGTGCCAGCAGCCCCCACATGGATGGCGGGGGGGCCGGCGAGCAGTACTTC | CASSPHMDGGGAGEQYF
. | TRBJ2-7 | TRBV5-1 | . | TGCGCCAGCAGCTTGGCGGACTTCCCCTACGAGCAGTACTTC | CASSLADFPYEQYF
. | TRBJ1-2 | TRBV27 | . | TGTGCCAGCAGTTTAACTAGTCTGACCTTGCCCTTGGGATACACCTTC | CASSLTSLTLPLGYTF
. | TRBJ2-6 | TRBV29-1 | . | TGCAGCGTTACCGGACAGAGCCGCTCTGGGGCCAACGTCCTGACTTTC | CSVTGQSRSGANVLTF
. | TRBJ1-1 | TRBV27 | . | TGTGCCAGCAGTTTGCTAGGGGGGGGGCTTAACACTGAAGCTTTCTTT | CASSLLGGGLNTEAFF
. | TRBJ2-1 | TRBV4-1 | . | TGCGCCAGCAGCCAAATTCAAAGGACAGTCAGCTCCTACAATGAGCAGTTCTTC | CASSQIQRTVSSYNEQFF
TRBD1 | TRBJ1-1 | TRBV6-2/TRBV6-3 | . | TGTGCCAGCAGTCGACCGGGACAGGGTTCGAACACTGAAGCTTTCTTT | CASSRPGQGSNTEAFF
. | TRBJ1-2 | TRBV12-3/TRBV12-4 | . | TGTGCCAGCAGACGGCGGTCTTTTGGCTACACCTTC | CASRRRSFGYTF
TRBD1 | TRBJ1-6 | TRBV19 | . | TGTGCCAGTCAGCCGGGGTACAGGGGGCCGAGTGGTTCACCCCTCCACTTT | CASQPGYRGPSGSPLHF